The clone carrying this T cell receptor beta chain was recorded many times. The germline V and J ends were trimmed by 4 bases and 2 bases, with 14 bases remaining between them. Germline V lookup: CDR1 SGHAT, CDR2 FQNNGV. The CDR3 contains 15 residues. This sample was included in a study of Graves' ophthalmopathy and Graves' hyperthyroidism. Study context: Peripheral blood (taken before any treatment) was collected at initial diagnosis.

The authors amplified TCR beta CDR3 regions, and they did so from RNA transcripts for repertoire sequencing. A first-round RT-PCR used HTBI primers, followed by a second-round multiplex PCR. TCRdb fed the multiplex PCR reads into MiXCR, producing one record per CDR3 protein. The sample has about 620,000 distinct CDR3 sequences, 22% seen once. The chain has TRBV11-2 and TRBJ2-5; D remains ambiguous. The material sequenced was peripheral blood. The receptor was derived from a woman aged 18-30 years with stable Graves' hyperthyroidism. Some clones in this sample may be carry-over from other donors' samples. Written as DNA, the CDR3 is TGTGCCAGCAGCTCTCTTACGACCTCTCAAGAGACCCAGTACTTC. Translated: CASSSLTTSQETQYF.